The clone carrying this TCR beta chain was observed once. Sample treatment: oral pan-JAK inhibitor, 5-10 mg twice daily. The germline CDR1 and CDR2 sequences are GTSNPN and SVGIG (reference sequence). This CDR3 has 11 residues. V lost 5 bases and J 3 bases, leaving 7 bases between the germline ends. Once RNA had been extracted, it was reverse transcribed into cDNA to act as the sequencing template. Here immunoSEQ multiplex PCR was the method, and the copy in TCRdb shows in-frame clones only, minus some. The table records over 70,000 clones, 60% to 70% of them present only once. The sample belongs to a study of CD8+ T cells in alopecia areata.

The source was CD8+ T cells sorted from blood, collected at week 24, from a patient treated with tofacitinib. This clonotype originated in a human donor with alopecia areata. The chain joins TRBV30 to TRBJ1-1; no firm D call. CDR3 in DNA: TGTGCCTGGGCACAGTACACTGAAGCTTTCTTT. The encoded protein is CAWAQYTEAFF.